This TCR beta chain was found in a study of blood T cell repertoires in COVID-19. Study overall: Material from acute and convalescent COVID-19 was sourced from the United States, Italy and Spain. The cDNA or gDNA used as material had been derived from T cells, B-cell-depleted T cells, or PBMCs.

V was shortened by 2 bases and J by 8 bases, with 13 bases between the two germline ends. This CDR3 region has 15 residues. Germline CDR1 and CDR2: MNHEY and SMNVEV (reference sequence). In the authors' methods: Using reference gene primer amplification, nucleated cell counts were estimated. Profiled with immunoSEQ multiplex PCR; TCRdb holds only in-frame clones, not every one. From that table come the V and J calls and clone size; the DNA was used to work out D and trimming. The sample comprises approximately 120,000 clones, about 83% of which are singletons, and roughly 13% rests with the top ten. This clonotype was sampled from a human donor in a cohort sampled during active COVID-19. The sequenced material came from peripheral blood. The chain has TRBV27 and TRBJ1-6, with TRBD1 as a possible D gene (6 bases). For the CDR3, the DNA is TGTGCCAGCAGTTTACGGGAAAAGGGGGATTCACCCCTCCACTTT. Translated, it gives CASSLREKGDSPLHF.